The source of this TCR beta chain is a study of T cell responses to AZD1222 COVID-19 vaccine. Study-wide findings and caveats: Spike-specific TCRs gained breadth and depth after people received two AZD1222 doses.

Between the trimmed V and J ends, which lost 5 bases and 7 bases, there was a span of 18 bases. The CDR3 totals 14 residues. Germline V lookup: CDR1 MNHNY, CDR2 SVGAGI (reference sequence). TCRdb keeps only in-frame clones here, not all; method: immunoSEQ multiplex PCR. The sample lists 85,000 to 90,000 clones; more than 90% were seen once. Worth noting for this clone: The target antigen is unknown.

This clonotype was obtained from an adult in good health. The chain joins TRBV6-6 to TRBJ2-7; D might be TRBD1 or TRBD2, each matching 5 bases. Sequenced here: peripheral blood, sampled on day 0 of AZD1222 vaccination. CDR3 sequence: CASSPGTGHREQYF. DNA of the CDR3: TGTGCCAGCAGTCCCGGGACGGGGCATCGGGAGCAGTACTTC.